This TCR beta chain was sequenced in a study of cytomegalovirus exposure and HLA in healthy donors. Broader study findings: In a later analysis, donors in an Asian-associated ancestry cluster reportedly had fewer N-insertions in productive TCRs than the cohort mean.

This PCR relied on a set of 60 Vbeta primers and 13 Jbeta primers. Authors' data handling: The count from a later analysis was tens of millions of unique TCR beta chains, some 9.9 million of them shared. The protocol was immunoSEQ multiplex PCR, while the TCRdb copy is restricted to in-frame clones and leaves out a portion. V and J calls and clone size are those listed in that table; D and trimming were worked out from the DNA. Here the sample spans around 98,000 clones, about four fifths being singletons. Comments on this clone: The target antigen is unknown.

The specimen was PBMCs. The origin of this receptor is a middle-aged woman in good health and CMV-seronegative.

CDR3 bases: TGTGCCAGCAGTTCTCAAAACAGGAATCAGCCCCAGCATTTT. Translation: CASSSQNRNQPQHF. This chain uses TRBV27 with TRBJ1-5, with D maybe TRBD1 (5 bases). There are 14 residues in the CDR3. Trimming pared 4 bases from V and 4 bases from J, leaving 11 bases between. From germline, CDR1 is MNHEY and CDR2 SMNVEV (reference sequence).